These 32 T cell receptor beta chains were sequenced from one sample in a study of OX40 agonist ivuxolimab in advanced cancers. Generated by immunoSEQ multiplex PCR, the TCRdb table keeps only in-frame clones and is missing some. Of around 100,000 clones in the sample, roughly 90% were seen once. The sample was CD4+ or CD8+ T cells sorted from blood, taken in a trial of the OX40 agonist ivuxolimab. The source of these receptors is an adult with an advanced solid tumor such as melanoma, head and neck, liver or kidney cancer.

This clone appeared a few times. This chain links TRBV7-2 with TRBJ2-1; 7 bases are shared with TRBD2. The CDR3 is 15 amino acids. With V trimmed by 5 bases and J by 7 bases, 11 bases remained unmatched. Germline V gives CDR1 SGHTA, CDR2 FQGNSA. The CDR3 sequence is CASSLGLVMRNEQFF. CDR3 coding DNA: TGTGCCAGCAGCCTTGGACTAGTAATGCGGAATGAGCAGTTCTTC.

This chain connects TRBV6-4 to TRBJ2-5; D not resolved. The CDR3 is made up of 16 amino acids. CDR1 MRHNA and CDR2 SNTAGT come from the germline V gene. Trimming cost V 3 bases and J 0 bases, with 14 bases left between them. The CDR3 nucleotides are TGTGCCAGCAGTGAAATTTCGTCCGGGTACCAAGAGACCCAGTACTTC. Translated, it gives CASSEISSGYQETQYF.

The chain has TRBV5-8 and TRBJ1-5, with 9 bases fitting TRBD1. Trimming at V came to 6 bases and at J to 7 bases, leaving 5 bases not matched to a gene. CDR3 size: 13 residues. The germline V gene has CDR1 SGHTS and CDR2 YDEGEE. CDR3 residues: CASTRTGDQPQHF. The DNA of the CDR3 is TGTGCCAGCACCAGGACAGGGGACCAGCCCCAGCATTTT.

This rearrangement joins TRBV19 to TRBJ1-3; D may be TRBD1 (6 bases). The CDR3 totals 17 residues. Germline-derived CDR1 and CDR2 are LNHDA and SQIVND (reference sequence). V lost 5 bases, J lost 10 bases, and 27 bases lay in between. CDR3 nucleotides: TGTGCCAGTAGTCCCCGGACAGAACCTATTCCTGGACGAACCATATATTTT. It encodes CASSPRTEPIPGRTIYF.

As DNA, the CDR3 is TGCGCCAGCAGCCAAGATACCGGGTTTTACGAGCAGTACTTC. Its translation: CASSQDTGFYEQYF. The chain is built from TRBV4-1 and TRBJ2-7; D unresolved. CDR3 length: 14 amino acids. V was shortened by 0 bases and J by 4 bases, with 10 bases between the two germline ends. Germline lookup yields CDR1 MGHRA and CDR2 YSYEKL.

V gene TRBV6-6 combines with J gene TRBJ2-5, with D hard to call. V lost 0 bases and J 4 bases, leaving 15 bases between the germline ends. The germline V gene encodes CDR1 MNHNY and CDR2 SVGAGI (reference sequence). This CDR3 spans 16 amino acids. CDR3 nucleotides: TGTGCCAGCAGTTACTCGTGGCAGGAGCCCCCAGAGACCCAGTACTTC. Protein sequence: CASSYSWQEPPETQYF.

This chain connects TRBV28 to TRBJ2-5; 8 bases line up with TRBD1. This CDR3 comprises 13 residues. Trimming at V came to 6 bases and at J to 7 bases, leaving 7 bases not matched to a gene. Germline CDR1 reads MDHEN; CDR2 reads SYDVKM. The CDR3 DNA reads TGTGCCAGCAGACAGGGACAGGCGGGGACCCAGTACTTC. It specifies CASRQGQAGTQYF.

This clone showed up just once. The CDR3 DNA is TGTGCCAGCAGTTTTAGCGGTGAGCAGTTCTTC. As protein: CASSFSGEQFF. The genes are TRBV6-6 and TRBJ2-1; D may be TRBD2 (6 bases). V lost 4 bases, J lost 9 bases, and 7 bases lay in between. Germline CDR1 and CDR2: MNHNY and SVGAGI (reference sequence). The CDR3 is 11 residues long.

The chain links TRBV5-1 to TRBJ2-7; 14 nucleotides match TRBD2. The CDR3 has 14 amino acids. Germline V gene data show CDR1 as SGHRS and CDR2 as YFSETQ. V lost 7 bases, J lost 4 bases, and 4 bases stayed unmatched. The DNA of the CDR3 is TGCGCCAGCTCTCGACTAGCGGGAGGGTACGAGCAGTACTTC. This sequence encodes CASSRLAGGYEQYF.

The gene calls are TRBV30 and TRBJ2-7; 8 bases fit TRBD2. V shed 3 bases, J shed 5 bases, and the junction held 9 bases outside the gene matches. Germline CDR1 reads GTSNPN; CDR2 reads SVGIG (reference sequence). The CDR3 length is 14 residues. CDR3 loop: CAWSRGTRANEQYF. In DNA, the CDR3 is TGTGCCTGGAGCCGAGGGACTAGGGCCAACGAGCAGTACTTC. Together with reference TRBV30 and TRBJ2-7, the CDR3 gives the full variable domain: SQTIHQWPATLVQPVGSPLSLECTVEGTSNPNLYWYRQAAGRGLQLLFYSVGIGQISSEVPQNLSASRPQDRQFILSSKKLLLSDSGFYLCAWSRGTRANEQYFGPGTRLTVT.

J is TRBJ2-3 and V is TRBV5-4; perhaps TRBD1 as D (6 bases). V was pared by 0 bases and J by 3 bases, with 11 bases between. CDR1 is SGHNT, CDR2 YYREEE, per germline (reference sequence). There are 15 residues in the CDR3. The CDR3 is CASSLGQVLTDTQYF. CDR3 coding DNA: TGTGCCAGCAGCTTGGGACAGGTTCTGACAGATACGCAGTATTTT.

This sequence joins TRBV11-2 and TRBJ2-1, with 8 bases that match TRBD2. The germline gives CDR1 SGHAT, CDR2 FQNNGV. The V gene end was trimmed by 4 bases and the J gene end by 0 bases; junction bases not matched to a gene: 8. This CDR3 is 17 amino acids long. CDR3 DNA: TGTGCCAGCAGCTCGTGGGGCCGGGAGGGCTCCTACAATGAGCAGTTCTTC. Encoded protein: CASSSWGREGSYNEQFF.

This clone has a single count. V and J are TRBV15 and TRBJ2-7; 7 nucleotides align to TRBD1. CDR1 LNHNV and CDR2 YYDKDF come from the germline V gene (reference sequence). CDR3 length: 13 residues. Trimming took 0 bases from V and 4 from J; bases not matched to a gene: 0. CDR3 residues: CATSRDRGYEQYF. Here the CDR3 DNA reads TGTGCCACCAGCAGAGACAGGGGGTACGAGCAGTACTTC.

This chain joins TRBV5-5 and TRBJ1-5, with TRBD1 matching 7 bases. Germline V CDR1 and CDR2: SGHKS, YYEKEE (reference sequence). The CDR3 loop spans 14 amino acids. V trimming: 0 bases; J trimming: 7 bases; junction bases outside the gene matches: 4. In DNA, the CDR3 is TGTGCCAGCAGCTTGGTAGGGGGCAGGCAGCCCCAGCATTTT. This sequence encodes CASSLVGGRQPQHF.

The chain uses TRBV27 and TRBJ2-2; no clear D. CDR1 and CDR2 from the germline V gene are MNHEY and SMNVEV (reference sequence). The CDR3 consists of 12 residues. V shed 6 bases and J shed 6 bases, with 8 bases lying between them. In nucleotides, the CDR3 is TGTGCCAGCAGCAGAAACGCCGGGGAGCTGTTTTTT. Translating it yields CASSRNAGELFF.

This clone was counted between two and nine times. The chain uses TRBV5-1 and TRBJ2-7; 7 positions agree with TRBD1. Germline V gene lookup returns CDR1 SGHRS and CDR2 YFSETQ. The CDR3 totals 15 residues. V shed 0 bases, J shed 4 bases, and the junction held 7 bases outside the gene matches. The CDR3 DNA is TGCGCCAGCAGCTTGGCAACAGGGGAAGTGTACGAGCAGTACTTC. It yields the protein CASSLATGEVYEQYF. Based on the CDR3 plus reference TRBV5-1 and TRBJ2-7, the full variable domain is KAGVTQTPRYLIKTRGQQVTLSCSPISGHRSVSWYQQTPGQGLQFLFEYFSETQRNKGNFPGRFSGRQFSNSRSEMNVSTLELGDSALYLCASSLATGEVYEQYFGPGTRLTVT.

V is TRBV4-3 and J is TRBJ1-4, with D unclear. Germline V gene lookup returns CDR1 LGHNA and CDR2 YSLEER. The CDR3 loop spans 13 amino acids. V was cut by 0 bases and J by 4 bases, with 3 bases left in between. The CDR3 sequence is CASSQDSNEKLFF. The CDR3 bases are TGCGCCAGCAGCCAAGACAGTAATGAAAAACTGTTTTTT.

This clone has more than one count but fewer than ten. The V call is TRBV7-2, the J call TRBJ2-5; D is undetermined. Between the trimmed V and J ends, which lost 4 bases and 5 bases, there was a span of 20 bases. The CDR3 is 16 residues long. Germline V gene lookup returns CDR1 SGHTA and CDR2 FQGNSA. CDR3 in amino acids: CASSSSTGAGWETQYF. CDR3 coding DNA: TGTGCCAGCAGCTCGAGCACCGGTGCCGGATGGGAGACCCAGTACTTC. Full variable domain (remainder filled in from reference TRBV7-2 and TRBJ2-5): GAGVSQSPSNKVTEKGKDVELRCDPISGHTALYWYRQSLGQGLEFLIYFQGNSAPDKSGLPSDRFSAERTGGSVSTLTIQRTQQEDSAVYLCASSSSTGAGWETQYFGPGTRLLVL.

The chain is built from TRBV5-1 and TRBJ2-3; maybe TRBD2 (6 bases). The CDR3 is 13 amino acids. The germline CDR1 and CDR2 sequences are SGHRS and YFSETQ. The germline V and J ends were trimmed by 4 bases and 5 bases, with 11 bases remaining between them. CDR3 loop: CASSLSGVDTQYF. The CDR3 nucleotides are TGCGCCAGCAGCCTTAGCGGAGTAGATACGCAGTATTTT.

The chain recombines TRBV20-1 with TRBJ2-3; D not resolved. The CDR3 totals 11 residues. The V gene lost 2 bases and the J gene lost 5 bases, with 5 bases spanning the gap. The germline V gene encodes CDR1 DFQATT and CDR2 SNEGSKA (reference sequence). The CDR3 sequence: CSARLVDTQYF. The DNA for the CDR3 is TGCAGTGCTAGACTAGTAGATACGCAGTATTTT.

CDR3 sequence (DNA): TGTGCCAGCGCGGCGAGCCAGAGGAACAATGAGCAGTTCTTC. Protein: CASAASQRNNEQFF. The chain couples TRBV9 to TRBJ2-1, with no clear D. The CDR3 runs 14 residues. Looked up from germline, CDR1 is SGDLS and CDR2 is YYNGEE. V was trimmed by 7 bases and J by 5 bases, leaving 16 bases between them.

This rearrangement joins TRBV28 to TRBJ2-7, with TRBD2 matching 9 bases. The V gene end was trimmed by 7 bases and the J gene end by 5 bases; junction bases not matched to a gene: 9. This CDR3 region has 14 residues. Per germline, CDR1 MDHEN and CDR2 SYDVKM. CDR3 protein: CASKRSGRVHEQYF. The CDR3 coding sequence is TGTGCCAGCAAACGTAGCGGGAGAGTCCACGAGCAGTACTTC.

This clone was picked up a small number of times. The J gene is TRBJ2-7, the V gene TRBV19, with 8 bases identical to TRBD2. CDR1 LNHDA and CDR2 SQIVND come from the germline V gene (reference sequence). The length of the CDR3 is 15 residues. The ends lost 2 bases at V and 3 bases at J; junction bases unmatched: 6. In nucleotides, the CDR3 is TGTGCCAGTAGTATATCAGTAGCGGGACTCTACGAGCAGTACTTC. Its protein is CASSISVAGLYEQYF.

This chain links TRBV11-1 with TRBJ2-7; D is unclear. CDR1 is SGHAT and CDR2 is FQDESV in the germline V gene (reference sequence). V lost 1 base and J 4 bases, leaving 8 bases between the germline ends. This CDR3 contains 13 residues. This chain's CDR3 is CASSLGNGYEQYF. The DNA of the CDR3 is TGTGCCAGCAGCTTAGGGAACGGATACGAGCAGTACTTC.

V usage is TRBV7-2 and J usage is TRBJ1-3, with D perhaps TRBD1 (6 bases). Trimming removed 5 bases from V and 4 bases from J, with 15 bases in between. In germline, CDR1 is SGHTA, CDR2 FQGNSA. The CDR3 covers 15 residues. The CDR3 protein is CASSPFRGSGNTIYF. CDR3 coding DNA: TGTGCCAGCAGCCCTTTTAGGGGGAGCGGAAACACCATATATTTT.

The chain joins TRBV7-2 to TRBJ2-1, with 11 bases that match TRBD2. The ends lost 4 bases at V and 10 bases at J; junction bases unmatched: 15. Germline V lookup: CDR1 SGHTA, CDR2 FQGNSA. CDR3 length equals 17 residues. The CDR3 loop is CASSSRLAGGAVVEQFF. The CDR3 coding sequence is TGTGCCAGCAGCTCGAGATTAGCGGGAGGGGCCGTCGTGGAGCAGTTCTTC. Full variable domain (missing parts from reference TRBV7-2 and TRBJ2-1): GAGVSQSPSNKVTEKGKDVELRCDPISGHTALYWYRQSLGQGLEFLIYFQGNSAPDKSGLPSDRFSAERTGGSVSTLTIQRTQQEDSAVYLCASSSRLAGGAVVEQFFGPGTRLTVL.

The V and J genes are TRBV7-2 and TRBJ2-3; D is ambiguous. The length of the CDR3 is 14 residues. The germline CDR1 and CDR2 sequences are SGHTA and FQGNSA. V lost 7 bases and J lost 3, with 14 bases in between. CDR3 nucleotide sequence: TGTGCCAGCACCAAGAGTAGTTTTACAGATACGCAGTATTTT. It specifies CASTKSSFTDTQYF.

This sequence joins TRBV10-3 and TRBJ2-1; 10 bases map to TRBD2. Germline V gene lookup returns CDR1 ENHRY and CDR2 SYGVKD. The trim removed 7 bases at V and 1 base at J, leaving 10 bases unmatched. The CDR3 runs 17 residues. The DNA for the CDR3 is TGTGCCATCACTGGGCTAGCGGGAGACCTTTCCTACAATGAGCAGTTCTTC. It translates to CAITGLAGDLSYNEQFF.

V is TRBV5-1 and J is TRBJ2-7, with 9 nucleotides matching TRBD2. The CDR3 is 15 amino acids. Losses at the gene ends were 3 bases for V and 6 bases for J; bases not matched to a gene: 10. Germline CDR1 SGHRS, CDR2 YFSETQ. CDR3 DNA sequence: TGCGCCAGCAGCTCCTTAGCGGGAGTAGACGGCGAGCAGTACTTC. The encoded protein is CASSSLAGVDGEQYF.

This chain links TRBV7-2 with TRBJ1-2; D is uncertain. This CDR3 is built from 13 residues. CDR1 and CDR2 (germline): SGHTA, FQGNSA. Trimming left V 1 base short and J 8 bases short, with 11 bases between. In nucleotides, the CDR3 is TGTGCCAGCAGCTTAGACCAGCGGAAAGGCTACACCTTC. This codes for CASSLDQRKGYTF.

The chain carries TRBV7-9 and TRBJ2-1, with a tentative D call TRBD1 (6 bases). There are 12 residues in the CDR3. Germline loops: CDR1 SEHNR, CDR2 FQNEAQ (reference sequence). V lost 0 bases and J 9 bases, leaving 6 bases between the germline ends. Written as DNA, the CDR3 is TGTGCCAGCAGCTTAGCAGGGGGTGAGCAGTTCTTC. Translated, it gives CASSLAGGEQFF.

The CDR3 nucleotides read TGTGCCAGCAGTTATACGGGGGGGCCCGGGGAGCTGTTTTTT. Its translation is CASSYTGGPGELFF. The chain employs TRBV6-6 and TRBJ2-2; 8 nucleotides align to TRBD2. This CDR3 is built from 14 residues. CDR1 is MNHNY, CDR2 SVGAGI, per germline (reference sequence). J gave up 6 bases and V 3 bases, and 3 bases lay outside the gene matches.